This T cell receptor beta chain stems from a study of glioma-infiltrating T cells after dendritic cell vaccination. Study in general: Dendritic cell vaccination trial patients had either newly diagnosed or recurrent glioblastoma. The vaccine used monocyte-derived dendritic cells pulsed overnight with autologous tumor lysate.

The germline gives CDR1 WNHNN, CDR2 SYGVQD (reference sequence). V lost 2 bases to trimming and J lost 3 bases; unmatched junction nucleotides: 1. This CDR3 is 14 amino acids long. The primer mix had 60 V beta and 13 J beta primers. The assay was immunoSEQ multiplex PCR, and TCRdb's table has in-frame clones only and misses some. Of about 65,000 clones in the sample, about 89% were seen once. Time point described: after dendritic cell vaccination, including at tumor progression/relapse. Fresh-frozen tumor tissue and more than two years of survival data were available for all. The clonotype was recovered from a human donor with glioblastoma. This sample comprised blood, obtained after dendritic cell vaccination. The rearrangement links TRBV10-1 to TRBJ2-4; 7 bases map to TRBD2. The CDR3 region has the DNA TGCGCCAGCAGTGAGGGGGGGGACAAAAACATTCAGTACTTC. Translated: CASSEGGDKNIQYF.